These 29 T cell receptor beta chains were all obtained from the same sample, sequenced in a study of T-cell memory formation after mild COVID-19. TCRdb analysed the 5' RACE reads with MiXCR anew, one entry per CDR3 protein. In the table there are approximately 290,000 distinct CDR3 sequences, roughly 8.2% of which are singletons. The sample comprised PBMCs or a T cell subset sorted from them (not recorded which). All receptors come from a young man who had mild COVID-19 (a few samples of this study predate the infection). Cell type and time point are not known.

The sample holds a few counts of this clonotype. The rearrangement links TRBV4-2 to TRBJ1-4; 10 nucleotides line up with TRBD1. Trimming at V came to 2 bases and at J to 10 bases, leaving 7 bases not matched to a gene. Germline lookup yields CDR1 LGHNA and CDR2 YNFKEQ. CDR3 length: 15 residues. This CDR3 reads CASSQPGTGDGKLFF. The CDR3, as DNA: TGTGCCAGCAGCCAACCTGGGACAGGGGACGGAAAACTGTTTTTT.

Only a few counts were recorded for this clonotype. The chain links TRBV6-6 to TRBJ1-1; 10 nucleotides agree with TRBD1. The germline V gene has CDR1 MNHNY and CDR2 SVGAGI (reference sequence). The CDR3 extends over 16 amino acids. The junction had 10 bases not matched to a gene; V was cut back by 4 bases and J by 5 bases. CDR3 sequence: CASSLGGQGIWTEAFF. The CDR3, as DNA: TGTGCCAGCAGTTTGGGGGGACAGGGGATTTGGACTGAAGCTTTCTTT.

The chain has TRBV19 and TRBJ2-5, with D maybe TRBD1 (6 bases). Per the germline V gene, CDR1 is LNHDA and CDR2 is SQIVND (reference sequence). V lost 8 bases and J 5 bases, leaving 18 bases between the germline ends. The CDR3 is 14 amino acids. In nucleotides, the CDR3 is TGTGCCAGTGGAAGACAGGCGGCGGACGAGACCCAGTACTTC. Protein: CASGRQAADETQYF.

This clonotype was detected ten times or more. The CDR3 here is CASSSNYEQYV. The CDR3 nucleotides are TGTGCCAGCAGCTCCAACTACGAGCAGTACGTC. The genes are TRBV7-9 and TRBJ2-7; D remains ambiguous. Germline values: CDR1 SEHNR, CDR2 FQNEAQ (reference sequence). Trimming took off 4 bases at V and 3 bases at J, with 4 bases between the two ends. The length of the CDR3 is 11 residues.

Ten or more counts support this clonotype. The chain employs TRBV5-1 and TRBJ2-7, with D perhaps matching TRBD1 (6 bases). CDR3 length: 13 amino acids. Deletions cut 4 bases from V and 9 bases from J, with 17 bases between. The germline CDR1 and CDR2 sequences are SGHRS and YFSETQ. This chain's CDR3 is CASSGTTGPRQYF. CDR3 sequence (DNA): TGCGCCAGCAGCGGGACGACAGGACCTCGGCAGTACTTC.

This clonotype was seen at least ten times. The rearrangement joins TRBV6-5 to TRBJ2-1, with 9 bases identical to TRBD2. Trimming cost V 4 bases and J 7 bases; bases outside gene matches: 8. The CDR3 loop spans 15 amino acids. The germline V gene encodes CDR1 MNHEY and CDR2 SVGAGI. The CDR3 loop is CASSWVAGAGNEQFF. The DNA for the CDR3 is TGTGCCAGCAGTTGGGTAGCGGGGGCAGGGAATGAGCAGTTCTTC.

The V gene is TRBV30, the J gene TRBJ1-1; D call uncertain. CDR3 size: 12 residues. Trimming pared 0 bases from V and 7 bases from J, leaving 9 bases between. Germline V gene sequence: CDR1 GTSNPN, CDR2 SVGIG (reference sequence). The CDR3 sequence: CAWSVPLGEAFF. The CDR3 DNA reads as TGTGCCTGGAGTGTACCCCTGGGTGAAGCTTTCTTT.

The chain joins TRBV29-1 to TRBJ1-1; D is uncertain. Germline CDR1 SQVTM, CDR2 ANQGSEA. This CDR3 has 13 amino acids. Trimming stripped 6 bases from V and 1 base from J, with 12 bases between. CDR3 loop: CSVSRTQNTEAFF. DNA of the CDR3: TGCAGCGTGTCGAGGACCCAGAACACTGAAGCTTTCTTT.

CDR3 residues: CASSSMGGRSTEAFF. The CDR3, as DNA: TGTGCCAGCAGTTCTATGGGGGGTAGGAGCACTGAAGCTTTCTTT. V gene TRBV12-3 or TRBV12-4 combines with J gene TRBJ1-1; tentative D call: TRBD1 (5 bases). The germline V and J ends were trimmed by 4 bases and 4 bases, with 16 bases remaining between them. There are 15 residues in the CDR3.

This clonotype was found many times. The V gene is TRBV7-2, the J gene TRBJ2-5, with D perhaps given as TRBD1 or TRBD2 (5 bases each). In germline, CDR1 is SGHTA, CDR2 FQGNSA. V shed 3 bases and J shed 7 bases, with 15 bases lying between them. This CDR3 region has 14 residues. The CDR3 DNA sequence: TGTGCCAGCAGCTTTGACGGGGCTCAATTGACCCAGTACTTC. It encodes CASSFDGAQLTQYF.

The chain links TRBV4-1 to TRBJ1-5, with D perhaps matching TRBD1 (6 bases). Trimming pared 4 bases from V and 6 bases from J, leaving 16 bases between. Germline assignment: CDR1 MGHRA and CDR2 YSYEKL. The length of the CDR3 is 15 residues. The CDR3 is CASSPGRTDGQPQHF. The CDR3, as DNA: TGCGCCAGCAGCCCGGGGCGGACAGACGGTCAGCCCCAGCATTTT.

This chain uses TRBV4-1 with TRBJ1-6; the D gene is possibly TRBD1 (5 bases). The V and J ends lost 6 bases and 7 bases respectively, with 19 bases between them. The CDR3 covers 16 residues. In germline, CDR1 is MGHRA, CDR2 YSYEKL. CDR3: CASRRVADSRNSPLHF. The CDR3 DNA sequence: TGCGCCAGCAGGCGAGTGGCAGACAGCCGAAATTCACCCCTCCACTTT.

The gene calls are TRBV7-9 and TRBJ2-7; TRBD1 or TRBD2 may be the D gene (5 bases each). This CDR3 is 17 amino acids long. V dropped 3 bases and J dropped 2 bases, with 20 bases sitting between them. The V gene's germline CDR1 is SEHNR and CDR2 FQNEAQ (reference sequence). The DNA of the CDR3 is TGTGCCAGCAGCTTTGCCGAGGGGCCCGAAAGGCCCTACGAGCAGTACGTC. This sequence encodes CASSFAEGPERPYEQYV.

The CDR3 spells CASRRRTGSLAKNIQYF. Here the CDR3 DNA reads TGTGCCAGCAGGCGACGGACGGGATCTCTAGCCAAAAACATTCAGTACTTC. The chain combines TRBV6-5 with TRBJ2-4, with a weak D call TRBD2 (5 bases). The CDR3 spans 17 residues. V was trimmed by 6 bases and J by 0 bases, leaving 18 bases between them. CDR1 is MNHEY, CDR2 SVGAGI, per germline.

The CDR3 loop is CASSYLGGLRETQYF. For the CDR3, the DNA is TGTGCCAGCAGTTATCTAGGGGGCCTGAGGGAGACCCAGTACTTC. The chain uses TRBV6-2 or TRBV6-3 and TRBJ2-5; TRBD1 aligns across 7 bases. The germline V gene has CDR1 MNHEY and CDR2 SVGEGT. The V gene end was trimmed by 3 bases and the J gene end by 5 bases; junction bases not matched to a gene: 9. The CDR3 loop spans 15 amino acids.

This clonotype has more than one count but fewer than ten. The chain combines TRBV10-3 with TRBJ2-4; 7 bases line up with TRBD2. CDR3 length: 15 amino acids. Germline CDR1 and CDR2: ENHRY and SYGVKD. J gave up 6 bases and V 8 bases, and 13 bases lay outside the gene matches. The CDR3 DNA reads TGTGCCATCGGGGGGGGTATCGAGGCTGGAAACATTCAGTACTTC. It translates to CAIGGGIEAGNIQYF.

This clonotype was observed a handful of times. The chain uses TRBV3-1 and TRBJ1-6, with unresolved D. The germline V gene has CDR1 LGHDT and CDR2 YNNKEL (reference sequence). CDR3 length: 15 residues. Trimming pared 4 bases from V and 6 bases from J, leaving 13 bases between. The CDR3 sequence is CASSRDIDPNSPLHF. The CDR3 bases are TGTGCCAGCAGCCGAGACATTGATCCTAATTCACCCCTCCACTTT. Full variable domain (remainder filled in from reference TRBV3-1 and TRBJ1-6): DTAVSQTPKYLVTQMGNDKSIKCEQNLGHDTMYWYKQDSKKFLKIMFSYNNKELIINETVPNRFSPKSPDKAHLNLHINSLELGDSAVYFCASSRDIDPNSPLHFGNGTRLTVT.

V and J are TRBV12-3 or TRBV12-4 and TRBJ1-2; D remains unclear. This CDR3 spans 13 amino acids. V was clipped by 6 bases and J by 2 bases, with 10 bases between them. The CDR3 coding sequence is TGTGCCAGCAGAGGCAGTCTAAACTATGGCTACACCTTC. Its protein is CASRGSLNYGYTF.

The rearrangement uses TRBV7-3 and TRBJ1-1, with a tentative D call TRBD1 (5 bases). V lost 2 bases and J lost 4, with 17 bases in between. CDR3 length: 16 residues. The germline V gene encodes CDR1 SGHTA and CDR2 FQGTGA. The CDR3 DNA reads TGTGCCAGCAGCTTAGGGTGGACAAGGGTGCCCACTGAAGCTTTCTTT. Protein product: CASSLGWTRVPTEAFF.

This clonotype was observed a few times. CDR3 region: CASSRDFVGNTIYF. CDR3 DNA sequence: TGCGCCAGCAGCAGGGACTTCGTCGGAAACACCATATATTTT. V and J are TRBV5-1 and TRBJ1-3; perhaps TRBD1 as D (5 bases). This CDR3 is 14 amino acids long. Germline-derived CDR1 and CDR2 are SGHRS and YFSETQ. Trimming cost V 4 bases and J 4 bases, with 12 bases left between them. Full variable domain (remainder filled in from reference TRBV5-1 and TRBJ1-3): KAGVTQTPRYLIKTRGQQVTLSCSPISGHRSVSWYQQTPGQGLQFLFEYFSETQRNKGNFPGRFSGRQFSNSRSEMNVSTLELGDSALYLCASSRDFVGNTIYFGEGSWLTVV.

The chain recombines TRBV7-2 with TRBJ1-5; D unresolved. With 1 base removed from V and 3 bases from J, the gap between germline ends came to 13 bases. CDR1 is SGHTA, CDR2 FQGNSA, per germline. CDR3 size: 16 residues. CDR3 amino acids: CASSLEGGLANQPQHF. The CDR3 bases are TGTGCCAGCAGCTTAGAAGGCGGACTAGCCAATCAGCCCCAGCATTTT.

CDR3 protein: CASSLSLASGELFF. The CDR3 nucleotides are TGTGCCAGCAGCTTAAGCCTAGCGTCCGGGGAGCTGTTTTTT. The V call is TRBV13, the J call TRBJ2-2; tentative D call: TRBD2 (6 bases). The germline CDR1 and CDR2 sequences are PRHDT and FYEKMQ (reference sequence). V lost 2 bases and J lost 6, with 10 bases in between. The CDR3 is 14 amino acids.

This clonotype was seen only a few times. This chain links TRBV7-9 with TRBJ2-7; D call uncertain. Per the germline V gene, CDR1 is SEHNR and CDR2 is FQNEAQ (reference sequence). V was pared by 3 bases and J by 9 bases, with 9 bases between. This CDR3 has 11 residues. CDR3 in DNA: TGTGCCAGCAGCTTTGAGGTCGGGCAGTACTTC. Its protein product is CASSFEVGQYF. Filled out from reference TRBV7-9 and TRBJ2-7, the complete variable domain reads DTGVSQNPRHKITKRGQNVTFRCDPISEHNRLYWYRQTLGQGPEFLTYFQNEAQLEKSRLLSDRFSAERPKGSFSTLEIQRTEQGDSAMYLCASSFEVGQYFGPGTRLTVT.

This clonotype was recorded at least ten times. This chain links TRBV5-1 with TRBJ2-7, with D unresolved. The germline V gene encodes CDR1 SGHRS and CDR2 YFSETQ. V lost 4 bases and J 2 bases, leaving 10 bases between the germline ends. The CDR3 sequence is 13 residues long. The CDR3 sequence: CASSVNQAYEQYF. The DNA for the CDR3 is TGCGCCAGCAGCGTGAACCAGGCCTACGAGCAGTACTTC.

This clonotype was detected many times. The chain employs TRBV19 and TRBJ2-7; a possible D gene is TRBD1 (6 bases). V lost 6 bases to trimming and J lost 3 bases, with 6 bases between them. Germline V gene sequence: CDR1 LNHDA, CDR2 SQIVND (reference sequence). The CDR3 contains 11 residues. This chain's CDR3 is CASRQGYEQYF. The CDR3 nucleotides are TGTGCCAGTAGACAGGGCTACGAGCAGTACTTC.

This rearrangement joins TRBV7-2 to TRBJ2-5; D gene ambiguous. This CDR3 region has 13 residues. Looked up from germline, CDR1 is SGHTA and CDR2 is FQGNSA. The V end lost 2 bases, the J end lost 2 bases, and 6 bases lay between the germline ends. This chain's CDR3 is CASSLQFQETQYF. Here the CDR3 DNA reads TGTGCCAGCAGCTTACAGTTTCAAGAGACCCAGTACTTC. The variable domain in full, completed from reference TRBV7-2 and TRBJ2-5, reads GAGVSQSPSNKVTEKGKDVELRCDPISGHTALYWYRQSLGQGLEFLIYFQGNSAPDKSGLPSDRFSAERTGGSVSTLTIQRTQQEDSAVYLCASSLQFQETQYFGPGTRLLVL.

The V and J genes are TRBV5-5 and TRBJ1-4; D remains ambiguous. CDR1 is SGHKS, CDR2 YYEKEE, per germline (reference sequence). Trimming left V 6 bases short and J 8 bases short, with 17 bases between. CDR3 size: 14 residues. The CDR3 spells CASTTLVVSEKLFF. CDR3 in DNA: TGTGCCAGCACTACTTTGGTGGTTAGCGAAAAACTGTTTTTT.

This clonotype appeared a few times. CDR3 amino acids: CASSPTTTRRYF. The CDR3 DNA follows: TGTGCCAGCAGTCCTACGACAACTCGGAGGTACTTC. The chain employs TRBV12-3 or TRBV12-4 and TRBJ2-7; no reliable D call. V was shortened by 5 bases and J by 12 bases, with 17 bases between the two germline ends. The CDR3 is made up of 12 amino acids.

This clonotype was observed at least ten times. The J gene is TRBJ2-7, the V gene TRBV7-2, with no clear D. This CDR3 spans 11 amino acids. Looked up from germline, CDR1 is SGHTA and CDR2 is FQGNSA. The ends were cut back, 5 bases at V and 4 bases at J, with 6 bases in the middle. The CDR3 is CASSQVYEQYF. Written as DNA, the CDR3 is TGTGCCAGCAGCCAGGTGTACGAGCAGTACTTC.